The 6 T cell receptor beta chains reported below all come from one sample, sequenced in a study of human T cells and chemical hapten exposure. MiXCR was run by TCRdb on the RACE reads, yielding one entry per CDR3 protein. The top ten hold 5% to 6% of the sample, which has a few hundred thousand distinct CDR3 sequences, about 6% seen once. Sample time point: patch test 2, 6 weeks after DPC sensitization. The treatment: therapeutic diphenylcyclopropenone sensitization with weekly scalp DPC. This sample comprised whole blood, obtained in connection with sensitization to the hapten diphenylcyclopropenone (DPC). These receptors were obtained from a young woman with alopecia areata. Some clones in this sample may be carry-over from other donors' samples.

The CDR3 loop is CASSLGGRQGVLHNSPLHF. The CDR3 coding sequence is TGTGCCAGCAGCTTAGGGGGCCGACAGGGAGTTTTACATAATTCACCCCTCCACTTT. The chain is built from TRBV7-9 and TRBJ1-6, with 7 positions matching TRBD1. CDR1 is SEHNR and CDR2 is FQNEAQ in the germline V gene (reference sequence). Trimming cost V 1 base and J 5 bases; bases outside gene matches: 14. This CDR3 contains 19 residues. The full variable domain, in which reference TRBV7-9 and TRBJ1-6 provide the parts outside the CDR3, is DTGVSQNPRHKITKRGQNVTFRCDPISEHNRLYWYRQTLGQGPEFLTYFQNEAQLEKSRLLSDRFSAERPKGSFSTLEIQRTEQGDSAMYLCASSLGGRQGVLHNSPLHFGNGTRLTVT.

V and J are TRBV20-1 and TRBJ1-6; unclear D gene. This CDR3 comprises 16 residues. Germline V CDR1 and CDR2: DFQATT, SNEGSKA (reference sequence). The V gene lost 0 bases and the J gene lost 4 bases, with 13 bases spanning the gap. This CDR3 reads CSARDPRTDYNSPLHF. The CDR3 DNA is TGCAGTGCTAGAGATCCCCGCACAGATTATAATTCACCCCTCCACTTT.

Many counts were recorded for this clonotype. The gene calls are TRBV7-9 and TRBJ2-1, with D possibly being TRBD2 (6 bases). Germline V gene lookup returns CDR1 SEHNR and CDR2 FQNEAQ (reference sequence). The CDR3 spans 15 residues. Deletions cut 4 bases from V and 6 bases from J, with 16 bases between. The DNA of the CDR3 is TGTGCCAGCAGCTCGAGGACTACCATGGCCAATGAGCAGTTCTTC. Amino acids: CASSSRTTMANEQFF.

The rearrangement links TRBV12-3 or TRBV12-4 to TRBJ1-1; D gene uncertain. The V end lost 4 bases, the J end lost 6 bases, and 6 bases lay between the germline ends. This CDR3 has 11 amino acids. CDR3 sequence (DNA): TGTGCCAGCAGTTACACACCTGAAGCTTTCTTT. Its protein product is CASSYTPEAFF.

This clonotype has just a few counts. The genes are TRBV4-2 and TRBJ1-2, with 7 bases fitting TRBD1. The V and J ends lost 0 bases and 3 bases, in that order; junction bases with no gene match: 7. The CDR3 loop spans 16 amino acids. Germline V CDR1 and CDR2: LGHNA, YNFKEQ. CDR3 DNA sequence: TGTGCCAGCAGCCAAGAACTGAGGGGGCGCGACTATGGCTACACCTTC. It translates to CASSQELRGRDYGYTF.

V gene TRBV5-5 combines with J gene TRBJ2-2; 7 bases line up with TRBD2. The CDR3 is 15 residues long. The junction had 7 bases not matched to a gene; V was cut back by 4 bases and J by 4 bases. Per the germline V gene, CDR1 is SGHKS and CDR2 is YYEKEE (reference sequence). The DNA for the CDR3 is TGTGCCAGCAGCCCCGGCGGGGGATTCACCGGGGAGCTGTTTTTT. Protein sequence: CASSPGGGFTGELFF.